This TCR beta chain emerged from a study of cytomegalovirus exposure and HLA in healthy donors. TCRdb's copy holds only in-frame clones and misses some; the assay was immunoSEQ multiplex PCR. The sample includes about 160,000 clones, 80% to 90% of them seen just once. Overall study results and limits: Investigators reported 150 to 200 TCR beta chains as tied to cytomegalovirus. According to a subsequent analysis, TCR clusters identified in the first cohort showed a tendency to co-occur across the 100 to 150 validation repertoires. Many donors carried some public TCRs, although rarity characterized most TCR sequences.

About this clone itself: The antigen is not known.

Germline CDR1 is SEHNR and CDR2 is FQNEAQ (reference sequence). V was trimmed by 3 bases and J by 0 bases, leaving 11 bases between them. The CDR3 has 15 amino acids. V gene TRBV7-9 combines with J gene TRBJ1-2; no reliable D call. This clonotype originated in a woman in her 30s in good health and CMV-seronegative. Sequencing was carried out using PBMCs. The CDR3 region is CASSLLGLSNYGYTF. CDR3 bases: TGTGCCAGCAGCTTGTTAGGGCTTTCTAACTATGGCTACACCTTC. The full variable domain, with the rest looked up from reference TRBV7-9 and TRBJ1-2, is DTGVSQNPRHKITKRGQNVTFRCDPISEHNRLYWYRQTLGQGPEFLTYFQNEAQLEKSRLLSDRFSAERPKGSFSTLEIQRTEQGDSAMYLCASSLLGLSNYGYTFGSGTRLTVV.